The clone carrying this T cell receptor (beta chain) has a handful of counts. Assay: immunoSEQ multiplex PCR; the TCRdb copy retains only in-frame clones and omits some. This sample has more than 110,000 clones, with 80% to 90% found just once. This record comes from a study of cytomegalovirus exposure and HLA in healthy donors. Trimming removed 3 bases at V and 3 bases at J, with 18 bases between. CDR1 is LGHNA and CDR2 is YNFKEQ in the germline V gene. The CDR3 runs to 16 residues. The receptor's source is a woman between 25 and 40 years old in good health and CMV-seronegative. V and J are TRBV4-2 and TRBJ2-7; D may be TRBD2 (8 bases). The sample taken for sequencing was PBMCs. The CDR3 here is CASSQYGTAGDYEQYF. For the CDR3, the DNA is TGTGCCAGCAGCCAGTACGGGACAGCGGGAGACTACGAGCAGTACTTC.